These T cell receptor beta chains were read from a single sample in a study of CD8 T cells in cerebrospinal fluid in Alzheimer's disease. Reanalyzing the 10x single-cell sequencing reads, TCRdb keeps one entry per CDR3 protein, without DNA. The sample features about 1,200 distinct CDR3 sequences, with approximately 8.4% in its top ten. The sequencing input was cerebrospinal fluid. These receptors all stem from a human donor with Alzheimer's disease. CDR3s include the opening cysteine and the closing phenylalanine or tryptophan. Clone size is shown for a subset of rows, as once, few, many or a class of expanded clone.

CDR3aa: CASSQGGASGSLDTGELFF
abundance: large
v_gene: TRBV4-2
j_gene: TRBJ2-2

CDR3aa: CASSESQYYEQYF
abundance: .
v_gene: TRBV2
j_gene: TRBJ2-7

CDR3aa: CASSRGQAPGEQYF
abundance: large
v_gene: TRBV7-2
j_gene: TRBJ2-7

CDR3aa: CASSPDPADIQYF
abundance: medium-sized
v_gene: TRBV11-2
j_gene: TRBJ2-4

CDR3aa: CASSLGEVHEQYF
abundance: medium-sized
v_gene: TRBV11-3
j_gene: TRBJ2-7

CDR3aa: CAGDIGGSYNEQFF
abundance: large
v_gene: TRBV2
j_gene: TRBJ2-1

CDR3aa: CASSIPTGELFF
abundance: medium-sized
v_gene: TRBV27
j_gene: TRBJ2-2

CDR3aa: CASSKALTSGRACNEQFF
abundance: medium-sized
v_gene: TRBV21-1
j_gene: TRBJ2-1

CDR3aa: CASILGTLNSPLHF
abundance: .
v_gene: TRBV6-1
j_gene: TRBJ1-6

CDR3aa: CASTTGGFSQPQHF
abundance: medium-sized
v_gene: TRBV6-1
j_gene: TRBJ1-5

CDR3aa: CASSRRVDEQFF
abundance: medium-sized
v_gene: TRBV12-3/TRBV12-4
j_gene: TRBJ2-1

CDR3aa: CSASDRTLSPYNEQFF
abundance: large
v_gene: TRBV20-1
j_gene: TRBJ2-1

CDR3aa: CASSFAGEGYTF
abundance: large
v_gene: TRBV7-9
j_gene: TRBJ1-2

CDR3aa: CASRPSGTLYEQYF
abundance: medium-sized
v_gene: TRBV2
j_gene: TRBJ2-7

CDR3aa: CASKWTETGSVYEQYF
abundance: large
v_gene: TRBV19
j_gene: TRBJ2-7

CDR3aa: CASSPHGGGYTF
abundance: medium-sized
v_gene: TRBV7-2
j_gene: TRBJ1-2

CDR3aa: CASSEGVRTETQYF
abundance: large
v_gene: TRBV2
j_gene: TRBJ2-5

CDR3aa: CASGLQGFQPQHF
abundance: medium-sized
v_gene: TRBV12-3/TRBV12-4
j_gene: TRBJ1-5

CDR3aa: CASSRDGSTEAFF
abundance: medium-sized
v_gene: TRBV5-1
j_gene: TRBJ1-1

CDR3aa: CASSGRDRRWTEAFF
abundance: medium-sized
v_gene: TRBV5-6
j_gene: TRBJ1-1

CDR3aa: CSAPGLALYNEQFF
abundance: medium-sized
v_gene: TRBV20-1
j_gene: TRBJ2-1

CDR3aa: CASSVEGNTGELFF
abundance: medium-sized
v_gene: TRBV9
j_gene: TRBJ2-2

CDR3aa: CASSPEGLPPRAFF
abundance: large
v_gene: TRBV18
j_gene: TRBJ1-1

CDR3aa: CASRDRAVTEAFF
abundance: medium-sized
v_gene: TRBV6-1
j_gene: TRBJ1-1

CDR3aa: CASSFAGTGEKLFF
abundance: medium-sized
v_gene: TRBV27
j_gene: TRBJ1-4

CDR3aa: CASSPTGYEQYF
abundance: medium-sized
v_gene: TRBV19
j_gene: TRBJ2-7

CDR3aa: CASSSSGGATGELFF
abundance: medium-sized
v_gene: TRBV14
j_gene: TRBJ2-2

CDR3aa: CASSQVGGVEAFF
abundance: medium-sized
v_gene: TRBV3-1
j_gene: TRBJ1-1

CDR3aa: CASSTGSSRQYF
abundance: medium-sized
v_gene: TRBV2
j_gene: TRBJ2-7

CDR3aa: CASSYPAGVNTEAFF
abundance: medium-sized
v_gene: TRBV6-5
j_gene: TRBJ1-1

CDR3aa: CASSVGNTDTQYF
abundance: large
v_gene: TRBV10-2
j_gene: TRBJ2-3

CDR3aa: CASSLMTRSETQYF
abundance: large
v_gene: TRBV7-2
j_gene: TRBJ2-5

CDR3aa: CASSPPQGGPLGEQYF
abundance: large
v_gene: TRBV7-2
j_gene: TRBJ2-7

CDR3aa: CASSWSRGSTDTQYF
abundance: large
v_gene: TRBV7-2
j_gene: TRBJ2-3

CDR3aa: CASSPLDGQATSTDTQYF
abundance: medium-sized
v_gene: TRBV14
j_gene: TRBJ2-3

CDR3aa: CASSTGLAGVADTQYF
abundance: medium-sized
v_gene: TRBV7-9
j_gene: TRBJ2-3

CDR3aa: CASMRNTEAFF
abundance: medium-sized
v_gene: TRBV6-5
j_gene: TRBJ1-1

CDR3aa: CASSLGGEYNEQFF
abundance: medium-sized
v_gene: TRBV11-2
j_gene: TRBJ2-1

CDR3aa: CASSSRLAAGSGELFF
abundance: medium-sized
v_gene: TRBV6-6
j_gene: TRBJ2-2

CDR3aa: CASSSLRSATGELFF
abundance: medium-sized
v_gene: TRBV7-9
j_gene: TRBJ2-2

CDR3aa: CASSPEGPQYGYTF
abundance: medium-sized
v_gene: TRBV18
j_gene: TRBJ1-2

CDR3aa: CASSFTGGNQPQHF
abundance: .
v_gene: TRBV28
j_gene: TRBJ1-5

CDR3aa: CASSDEGGVYTEAFF
abundance: medium-sized
v_gene: TRBV5-8
j_gene: TRBJ1-1

CDR3aa: CASSPGGGEQYF
abundance: medium-sized
v_gene: TRBV18
j_gene: TRBJ2-7

CDR3aa: CASSPEGQGYF
abundance: hyperexpanded
v_gene: TRBV7-7
j_gene: TRBJ2-4

CDR3aa: CASSPISETQYF
abundance: medium-sized
v_gene: TRBV7-9
j_gene: TRBJ2-5

CDR3aa: CASRLAGTPGELFF
abundance: medium-sized
v_gene: TRBV7-2
j_gene: TRBJ2-2

CDR3aa: CASRTGTETTHSGNTIYF
abundance: medium-sized
v_gene: TRBV28
j_gene: TRBJ1-3

CDR3aa: CASSPPQGSSYNEQFF
abundance: medium-sized
v_gene: TRBV12-3/TRBV12-4
j_gene: TRBJ2-1

CDR3aa: CASSLDGRGNTEAFF
abundance: large
v_gene: TRBV5-1
j_gene: TRBJ1-1

CDR3aa: CASSWGADGYTF
abundance: large
v_gene: TRBV7-8
j_gene: TRBJ1-2

CDR3aa: CASSYSISGTNTEAFF
abundance: medium-sized
v_gene: TRBV6-5
j_gene: TRBJ1-1

CDR3aa: CASSLAGGNTEAFF
abundance: medium-sized
v_gene: TRBV7-9
j_gene: TRBJ1-1